The rows below give T cell receptor beta chains drawn from one sample of a study of cytomegalovirus exposure and HLA in healthy donors. Data came from immunoSEQ multiplex PCR; TCRdb stores just in-frame clones and leaves some out. The data hold fewer than 150,000 clones, with 65% to 80% observed a single time. Input material: PBMCs. The receptors come from a woman younger than 45 in good health and CMV-seronegative. The CDR3 runs from the conserved cysteine through the conserved F or W. The D gene is left open where the match is weak. Clone size, where shown, is once, few, many, or a class for clones that have expanded.

once	TRBD2	TRBV5-6	TRBJ2-5	TGTGCCAGCAGTTTCTATAGCGGGGCGGAGACCCAGTACTTC	CASSFYSGAETQYF
once	.	TRBV19	TRBJ2-3	TGTGCCAGCGAACTCAGGGGAGCTAGCACAGATACGCAGTATTTT	CASELRGASTDTQYF
.	TRBD1	TRBV28	TRBJ1-5	TGTGCCAGCAGTTCCACGGGACAGGGATCTTATAGCAATCAGCCCCAGCATTTT	CASSSTGQGSYSNQPQHF
.	.	TRBV7-9	TRBJ2-3	TGTTCCAGCAGCTTTTCACGTCAGGGGTACACAGATACGCAGTATTTT	CSSSFSRQGYTDTQYF
.	.	TRBV29-1	TRBJ2-5	TGCAGCGTTTTGCGGGGCGGTGGGCAAGAGACCCAGTACTTC	CSVLRGGGQETQYF
.	.	TRBV5-1	TRBJ1-1	TGCGCCAGCAGCCTCCGGGACACTGAAGCTTTCTTT	CASSLRDTEAFF
few	.	TRBV19	TRBJ2-3	TGTGCCAGTAGTATAAGGATTTTTGCGGGTGCTAGCACAGATACGCAGTATTTT	CASSIRIFAGASTDTQYF
.	.	TRBV5-1	TRBJ2-5	TGCGCCAGCAGCTTGAGAGGCCAAGAGACCCAGTACTTC	CASSLRGQETQYF
once	TRBD1	TRBV27	TRBJ1-2	TGTGCCAGCAGTCCGACAGGGGGAGGCTACACCTTC	CASSPTGGGYTF
.	TRBD2	TRBV2	TRBJ2-3	TGTGCCAGCAGTTTCGGACTAGCGGGAGGAATGTCGGCGCAGTATTTT	CASSFGLAGGMSAQYF
.	TRBD2	TRBV6-5	TRBJ2-3	TGTGCCAGCAGTTTCCGGGGGACTAGCGGGGGGGAGACGCAGTATTTT	CASSFRGTSGGETQYF
.	TRBD2	TRBV30	TRBJ2-1	TGTGCCTGGACTTTCCAGTGGGGGGGAACCAATGAGCAGTTCTTC	CAWTFQWGGTNEQFF
.	.	TRBV7-3	TRBJ2-2	TGTGCCAGCAGCTCCGGCGGGGAGGCCGGGGAGCTGTTTTTT	CASSSGGEAGELFF
.	.	TRBV28	TRBJ2-7	TGTGCCAGCAGGCCGACCGGCGGGGGAGGGGGGGAGCAGTACTTC	CASRPTGGGGGEQYF
.	TRBD1	TRBV5-1	TRBJ2-5	TGCGCCAGCAGCGGGGGCTGGGGACAGCAAGCGCCCCAGTACTTC	CASSGGWGQQAPQYF
few	TRBD2	TRBV29-1	TRBJ2-1	TGCAGCGTAGCGACGGGACTAGGTCGCTACAATGAGCAGTTCTTC	CSVATGLGRYNEQFF
.	.	TRBV2	TRBJ1-2	TGTGCCAGCAATTTCTTCAGGGGTAGGGGCTACACCTTC	CASNFFRGRGYTF
.	.	TRBV28	TRBJ1-5	TGTGCCAGCAGACCGGGGTCCTCTAGGGAGCCCCAGCATTTT	CASRPGSSREPQHF
.	.	TRBV9	TRBJ1-1	TGTGCCAGCAGCGTAGGGCTCCTTTCCATGAACACTGAAGCTTTCTTT	CASSVGLLSMNTEAFF